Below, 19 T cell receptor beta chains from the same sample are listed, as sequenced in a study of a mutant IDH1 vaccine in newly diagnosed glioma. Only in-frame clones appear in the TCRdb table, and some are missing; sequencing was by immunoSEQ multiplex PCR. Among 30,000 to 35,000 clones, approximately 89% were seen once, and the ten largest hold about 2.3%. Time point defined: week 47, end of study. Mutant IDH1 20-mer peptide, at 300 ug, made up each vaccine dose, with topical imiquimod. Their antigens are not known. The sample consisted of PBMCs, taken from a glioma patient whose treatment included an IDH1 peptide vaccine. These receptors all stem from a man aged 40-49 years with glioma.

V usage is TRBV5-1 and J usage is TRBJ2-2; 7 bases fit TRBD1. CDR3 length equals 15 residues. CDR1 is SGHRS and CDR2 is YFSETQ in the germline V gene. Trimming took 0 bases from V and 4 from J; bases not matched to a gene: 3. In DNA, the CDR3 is TGCGCCAGCAGCTTGGCGCAGGGGGTCACCGGGGAGCTGTTTTTT. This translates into CASSLAQGVTGELFF.

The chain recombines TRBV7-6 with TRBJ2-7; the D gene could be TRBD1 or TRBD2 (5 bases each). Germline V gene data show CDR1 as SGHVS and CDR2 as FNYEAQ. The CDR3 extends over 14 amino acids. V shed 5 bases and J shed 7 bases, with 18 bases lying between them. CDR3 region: CASSPSWGPGEQYF. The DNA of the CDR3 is TGTGCCAGCAGCCCAAGCTGGGGCCCGGGGGAGCAGTACTTC.

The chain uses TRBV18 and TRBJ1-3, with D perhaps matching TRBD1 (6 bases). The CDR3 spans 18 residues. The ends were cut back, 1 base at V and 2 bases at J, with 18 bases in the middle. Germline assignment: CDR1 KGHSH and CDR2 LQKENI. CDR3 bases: TGTGCCAGCTCACCACAAGCGATAGAGACAGGAACTGGAAACACCATATATTTT. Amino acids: CASSPQAIETGTGNTIYF.

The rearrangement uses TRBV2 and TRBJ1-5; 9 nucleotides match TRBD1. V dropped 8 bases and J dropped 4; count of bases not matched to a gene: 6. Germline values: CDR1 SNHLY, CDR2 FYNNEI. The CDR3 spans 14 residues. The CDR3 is CASHRDRVNQPQHF. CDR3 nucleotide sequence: TGTGCCAGCCACCGGGACAGGGTTAATCAGCCCCAGCATTTT.

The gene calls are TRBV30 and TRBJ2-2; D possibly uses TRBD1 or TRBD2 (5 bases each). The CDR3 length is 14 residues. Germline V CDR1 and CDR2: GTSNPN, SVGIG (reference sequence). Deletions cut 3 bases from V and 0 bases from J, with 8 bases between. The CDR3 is CAWSGAPNTGELFF. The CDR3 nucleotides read TGTGCCTGGAGCGGGGCACCGAACACCGGGGAGCTGTTTTTT.

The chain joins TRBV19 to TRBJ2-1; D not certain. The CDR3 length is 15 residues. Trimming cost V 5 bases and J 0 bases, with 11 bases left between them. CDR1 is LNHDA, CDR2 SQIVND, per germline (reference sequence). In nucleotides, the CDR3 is TGTGCCAGTAGTGAAAGGCGTAGCTCCTACAATGAGCAGTTCTTC. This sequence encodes CASSERRSSYNEQFF.

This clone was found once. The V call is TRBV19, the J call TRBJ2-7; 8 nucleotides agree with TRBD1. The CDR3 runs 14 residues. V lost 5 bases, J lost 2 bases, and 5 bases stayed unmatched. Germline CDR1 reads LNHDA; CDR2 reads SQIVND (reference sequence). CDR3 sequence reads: CASSSTGGPYEQYF. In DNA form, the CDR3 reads TGTGCCAGTAGTTCCACAGGGGGACCCTACGAGCAGTACTTC.

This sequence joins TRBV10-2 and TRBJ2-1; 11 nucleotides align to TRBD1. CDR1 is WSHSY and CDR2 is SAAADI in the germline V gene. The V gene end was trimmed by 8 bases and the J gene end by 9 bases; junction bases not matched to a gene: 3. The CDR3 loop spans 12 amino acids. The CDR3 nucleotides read TGCGCCAGCCGGGACAGGGGGATTGAGCAGTTCTTC. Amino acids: CASRDRGIEQFF.

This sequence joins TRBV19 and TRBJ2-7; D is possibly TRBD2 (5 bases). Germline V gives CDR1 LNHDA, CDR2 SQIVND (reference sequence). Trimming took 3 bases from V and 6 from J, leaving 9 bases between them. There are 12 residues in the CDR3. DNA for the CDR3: TGTGCCAGTAGTATTTCGGGAACCGAGCAGTACTTC. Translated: CASSISGTEQYF. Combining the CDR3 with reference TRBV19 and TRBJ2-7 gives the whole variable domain DGGITQSPKYLFRKEGQNVTLSCEQNLNHDAMYWYRQDPGQGLRLIYYSQIVNDFQKGDIAEGYSVSREKKESFPLTVTSAQKNPTAFYLCASSISGTEQYFGPGTRLTVT.

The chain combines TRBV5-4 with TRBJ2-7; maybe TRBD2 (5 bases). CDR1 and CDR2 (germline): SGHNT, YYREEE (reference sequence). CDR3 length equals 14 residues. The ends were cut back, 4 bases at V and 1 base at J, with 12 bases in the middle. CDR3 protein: CASSPRRVSYEQYV. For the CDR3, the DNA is TGTGCCAGCAGCCCAAGGCGGGTTTCCTACGAGCAGTACGTC.

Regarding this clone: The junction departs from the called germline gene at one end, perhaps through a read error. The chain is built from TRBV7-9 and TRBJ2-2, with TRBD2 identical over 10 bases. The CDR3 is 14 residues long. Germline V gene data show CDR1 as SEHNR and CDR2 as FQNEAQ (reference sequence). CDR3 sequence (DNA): TGTGCCAGCAGCCTAGCGGGGGCCACCGGGGAGCTGTTTTTT. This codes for CASSLAGATGELFF.

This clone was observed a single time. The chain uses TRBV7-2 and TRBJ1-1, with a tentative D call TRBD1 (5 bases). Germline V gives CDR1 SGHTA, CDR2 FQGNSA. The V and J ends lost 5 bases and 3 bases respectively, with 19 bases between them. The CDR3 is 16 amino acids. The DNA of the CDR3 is TGTGCCAGCAGCAACGACGCGGCAGGGAGGGACACTGAAGCTTTCTTT. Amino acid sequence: CASSNDAAGRDTEAFF.

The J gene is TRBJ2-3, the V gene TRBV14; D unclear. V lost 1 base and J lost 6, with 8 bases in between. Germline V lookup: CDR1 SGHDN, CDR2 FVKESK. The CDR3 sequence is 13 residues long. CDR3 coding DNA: TGTGCCAGCAGCCAAGGGTGGTCGGATACGCAGTATTTT. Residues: CASSQGWSDTQYF.

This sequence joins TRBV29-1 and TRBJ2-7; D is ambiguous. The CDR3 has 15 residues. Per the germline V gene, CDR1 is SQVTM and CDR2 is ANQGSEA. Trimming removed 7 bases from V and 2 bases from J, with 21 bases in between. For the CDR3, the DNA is TGCAGCGCCGCACGGTGGACCCGCGGCACCTACGAGCAGTACGTC. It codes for CSAARWTRGTYEQYV.

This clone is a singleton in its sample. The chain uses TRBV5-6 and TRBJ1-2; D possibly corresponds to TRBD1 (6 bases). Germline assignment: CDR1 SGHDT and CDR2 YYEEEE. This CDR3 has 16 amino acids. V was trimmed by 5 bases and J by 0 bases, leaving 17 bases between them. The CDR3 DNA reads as TGTGCCAGCAGTCAGCGAGGGACACCTCCTAACTATGGCTACACCTTC. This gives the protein CASSQRGTPPNYGYTF.

CDR3 residues: CASSYSPSGSNEQYF. CDR3 coding DNA: TGTGCCAGCAGTTACTCCCCTAGCGGGAGCAACGAGCAGTACTTC. The genes are TRBV6-5 and TRBJ2-7, with TRBD2 matching 10 bases. The germline V gene encodes CDR1 MNHEY and CDR2 SVGAGI. J was trimmed by 5 bases and V by 0 bases; bases with no gene match: 4. The CDR3 has 15 residues.

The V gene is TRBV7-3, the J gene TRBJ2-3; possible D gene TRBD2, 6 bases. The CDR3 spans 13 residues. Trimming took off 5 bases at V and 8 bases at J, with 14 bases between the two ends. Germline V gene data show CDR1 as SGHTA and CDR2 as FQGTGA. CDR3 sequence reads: CASSKGTGGTQYF. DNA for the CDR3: TGTGCCAGCAGCAAGGGGACCGGGGGTACGCAGTATTTT.

This CDR3 is CAISDSGRAWEQFF. CDR3 nucleotide sequence: TGTGCCATCAGTGATAGCGGGAGGGCCTGGGAGCAGTTCTTC. The rearrangement uses TRBV10-3 and TRBJ2-1; 11 nucleotides agree with TRBD2. V was pared by 3 bases and J by 10 bases, with 5 bases of the junction left unmatched. CDR1 ENHRY and CDR2 SYGVKD come from the germline V gene. This CDR3 contains 14 residues.

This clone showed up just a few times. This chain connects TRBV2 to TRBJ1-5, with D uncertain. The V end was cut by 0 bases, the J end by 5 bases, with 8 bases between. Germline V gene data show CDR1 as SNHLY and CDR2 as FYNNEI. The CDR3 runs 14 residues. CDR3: CASSEAGYHQPQHF. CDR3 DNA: TGTGCCAGCAGTGAAGCGGGGTATCATCAGCCCCAGCATTTT.